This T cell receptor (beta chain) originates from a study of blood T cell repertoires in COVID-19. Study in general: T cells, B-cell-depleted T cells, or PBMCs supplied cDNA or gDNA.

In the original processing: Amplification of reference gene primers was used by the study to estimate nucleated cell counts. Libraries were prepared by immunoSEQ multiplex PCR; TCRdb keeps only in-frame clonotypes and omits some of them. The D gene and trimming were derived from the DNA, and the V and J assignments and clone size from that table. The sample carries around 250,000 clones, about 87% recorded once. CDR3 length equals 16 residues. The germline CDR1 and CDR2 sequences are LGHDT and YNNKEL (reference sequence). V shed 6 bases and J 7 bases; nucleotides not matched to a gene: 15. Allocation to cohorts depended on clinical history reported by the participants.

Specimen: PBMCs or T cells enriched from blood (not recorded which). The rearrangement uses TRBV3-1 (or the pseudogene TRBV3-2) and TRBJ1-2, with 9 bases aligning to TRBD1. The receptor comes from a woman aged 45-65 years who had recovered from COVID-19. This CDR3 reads CASRQEMLGQGSGYTF. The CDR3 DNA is TGTGCCAGCAGACAGGAAATGTTGGGACAGGGTTCTGGCTACACCTTC.